One sample yielded the 21 T cell receptor beta chains listed below, sequenced in a study of identical twins. From the 5' RACE reads, TCRdb called clonotypes with MiXCR, one entry per CDR3 protein. The sample lists roughly 1,500,000 distinct CDR3 sequences; under 35% were seen once. The sample comprised cord blood. The receptors derive from a newborn girl in good health.

The chain joins TRBV2 to TRBJ2-7, with D possibly TRBD2 on 10 matching bases. Trimming took 2 bases from V and 0 from J, leaving 26 bases between them. Germline CDR1 and CDR2: SNHLY and FYNNEI. The CDR3 contains 20 residues. The CDR3 DNA follows: TGTGCCAGCAGTGAACCCAAGGGACAGGGAGCTAGCGGGAGCTCCTACGAGCAGTACTTC. Encoded protein: CASSEPKGQGASGSSYEQYF. Based on the CDR3 plus reference TRBV2 and TRBJ2-7, the full variable domain is EPEVTQTPSHQVTQMGQEVILRCVPISNHLYFYWYRQILGQKVEFLVSFYNNEISEKSEIFDDQFSVERPDGSNFTLKIRSTKLEDSAMYFCASSEPKGQGASGSSYEQYFGPGTRLTVT.

This clonotype was counted a few times. The V call is TRBV6-5, the J call TRBJ2-7; TRBD2 matches at 8 bases. The germline CDR1 and CDR2 sequences are MNHEY and SVGAGI. CDR3 length equals 15 residues. Trimming cost V 6 bases and J 7 bases; bases outside gene matches: 14. In nucleotides, the CDR3 is TGTGCCAGCAGCCCCCTTGCGGGAGGTTCCAATGAGCAGTACTTC. Translating it yields CASSPLAGGSNEQYF.

V and J are TRBV20-1 and TRBJ1-4, with D maybe TRBD1 (5 bases). CDR3 length equals 15 residues. Trimming cost V 0 bases and J 2 bases, with 10 bases left between them. Germline CDR1 is DFQATT and CDR2 is SNEGSKA (reference sequence). The CDR3 is CSARDQGTTNEKLFF. The CDR3 nucleotides read TGCAGTGCTAGAGATCAGGGTACGACTAATGAAAAACTGTTTTTT.

In regard to this clonotype: One end of the junction varies from germline; a read error may be responsible. The chain has TRBV2 and TRBJ2-4; a possible D gene is TRBD2 (6 bases). CDR1 and CDR2 from the germline V gene are SNHLY and FYNNEI. This CDR3 is 15 amino acids long. CDR3 DNA sequence: TGCGCCAGCAGTGGATGGAGGGGAGCCAAAAACATTCAGTACTTC. Protein: CASSGWRGAKNIQYF.

The V call is TRBV6-2 or TRBV6-3, the J call TRBJ2-7, with 9 bases that match TRBD1. The trim removed 7 bases at V and 12 bases at J, leaving 16 bases unmatched. This CDR3 spans 14 amino acids. Germline CDR1 reads MNHEY; CDR2 reads SVGEGT. CDR3 in amino acids: CASTFPGQGETRYF. In DNA, the CDR3 is TGTGCCAGCACATTTCCGGGACAGGGTGAGACCCGGTACTTC.

This sequence joins TRBV9 and TRBJ1-1; D unclear. The V gene's germline CDR1 is SGDLS and CDR2 YYNGEE. This CDR3 is built from 13 residues. V gave up 4 bases and J gave up 8 bases, with 15 bases separating them. Here the CDR3 reads CASSSRTDREAFF. The CDR3 DNA sequence: TGTGCCAGCAGCTCTCGGACGGACCGCGAAGCTTTCTTT.

V usage is TRBV2 and J usage is TRBJ2-5, with 10 bases matching TRBD1. The DNA end is more similar to TRBJ2-7, so the J call may be wrong. The CDR3 spans 14 residues. Germline lookup yields CDR1 SNHLY and CDR2 FYNNEI. The CDR3 nucleotides read TGTGCCAGCAGCGAGACAGGGGGCTACTACGAGCAGTACTTC. It encodes CASSETGGYYEQYF.

This clonotype was seen repeatedly, ten times or more. The chain joins TRBV7-2 to TRBJ2-3, with TRBD2 as a possible D gene (5 bases). This CDR3 contains 12 residues. Germline V gene sequence: CDR1 SGHTA, CDR2 FQGNSA. V was pared by 4 bases and J by 6 bases, with 8 bases between. CDR3 nucleotides: TGTGCCAGCAGCTCACGGAGGGATACGCAGTATTTT. Translating gives CASSSRRDTQYF.

This clonotype was observed a few times. The chain uses TRBV10-3 and TRBJ2-1; D possibly corresponds to TRBD2 (5 bases). The germline gives CDR1 ENHRY, CDR2 SYGVKD. Between the trimmed V and J ends, which lost 0 bases and 8 bases, there was a span of 14 bases. The CDR3 extends over 15 amino acids. The CDR3 DNA follows: TGTGCCATCAGTGAGTCAGCTAGCTATATTTATGAGCAGTTCTTC. Its protein product is CAISESASYIYEQFF.

This clonotype was detected only a few times. This chain uses TRBV2 with TRBJ2-7, with D possibly being TRBD1 or TRBD2 (5 bases each). The CDR3 extends over 14 amino acids. Germline loops: CDR1 SNHLY, CDR2 FYNNEI. Trimming shortened V by 2 bases and J by 1 base, and 9 bases separated the two germline ends. In DNA form, the CDR3 reads TGTGCCAGCAGTGAATGGGACGGTTCCTACGAGCAGTACTTC. It codes for CASSEWDGSYEQYF.

The J gene is TRBJ2-1, the V gene TRBV28; TRBD2 matches 8 bases. The CDR3 runs to 15 residues. V lost 3 bases to trimming and J lost 8 bases; unmatched junction nucleotides: 9. CDR1 and CDR2 from the germline V gene are MDHEN and SYDVKM. In DNA form, the CDR3 reads TGTGCCAGCAGTTTTAACGGGAGGGACTTGGATGAGCAGTTCTTC. This codes for CASSFNGRDLDEQFF.

This clonotype was seen more than once but under ten times. The chain employs TRBV6-6 and TRBJ2-1; D is possibly TRBD2 (5 bases). Germline V gene sequence: CDR1 MNHNY, CDR2 SVGAGI (reference sequence). The CDR3 extends over 16 amino acids. Trimming removed 6 bases at V and 3 bases at J, with 18 bases between. CDR3 nucleotide sequence: TGTGCCAGCAGCCCGCCGGGGAGCGTTAGCTACAATGAGCAGTTCTTC. It specifies CASSPPGSVSYNEQFF.

This clonotype was detected only a few times. This chain's CDR3 is CASSYRYSGAPRNEQFF. CDR3 coding DNA: TGTGCCAGCAGTTACAGGTATTCGGGGGCACCTCGGAATGAGCAGTTCTTC. The chain has TRBV6-5 and TRBJ2-1; D might be TRBD1 or TRBD2, each matching 6 bases. In germline, CDR1 is MNHEY, CDR2 SVGAGI. The V end lost 2 bases, the J end lost 7 bases, and 21 bases lay between the germline ends. The CDR3 contains 17 residues.

On this clonotype itself: A much larger clone differs from this one at a single base, so this may be a read error. V usage is TRBV29-1 and J usage is TRBJ2-1, with D tentatively TRBD1 or TRBD2 (5 bases each). From germline, CDR1 is SQVTM and CDR2 ANQGSEA. The CDR3 is 10 residues long. V was shortened by 6 bases and J by 13 bases, with 13 bases between the two germline ends. Here the CDR3 reads CSVRSGTQFF. The DNA of the CDR3 is TGCAGCGTCCGTTCGGGGACCCAGTTCTTC.

This clonotype was counted a few times. J is TRBJ1-6 and V is TRBV10-3, with D perhaps matching TRBD1 (6 bases). The CDR3 loop spans 12 amino acids. Germline CDR1 and CDR2: ENHRY and SYGVKD. Trimming left V 5 bases short and J 8 bases short, with 7 bases between. The CDR3: CAISRTDSPLHF. The CDR3 nucleotides are TGTGCCATCAGTCGGACAGATTCACCCCTCCACTTT.

This clonotype showed up just once. The chain joins TRBV28 to TRBJ2-2; D gene unclear. CDR3 length: 14 residues. The germline V gene has CDR1 MDHEN and CDR2 SYDVKM. The ends were cut back, 7 bases at V and 0 bases at J, with 9 bases in the middle. Written as DNA, the CDR3 is TGTGCCAGCACCTGGGGTACGAACACCGGGGAGCTGTTTTTT. Translation gives CASTWGTNTGELFF.

This clonotype was seen only a few times. The rearrangement joins TRBV5-1 to TRBJ1-5; D remains unclear. This CDR3 comprises 13 residues. CDR1 and CDR2 from the germline V gene are SGHRS and YFSETQ. V gave up 4 bases and J gave up 3 bases, with 8 bases separating them. The CDR3 bases are TGCGCCAGCAGCGCGGACGTCAATCAGCCCCAGCATTTT. Protein: CASSADVNQPQHF.

V usage is TRBV19 and J usage is TRBJ2-5; D uncertain. V gave up 6 bases and J gave up 1 base, with 9 bases separating them. Per the germline V gene, CDR1 is LNHDA and CDR2 is SQIVND (reference sequence). The CDR3 has 13 amino acids. CDR3: CASRPGFQETQYF. The CDR3 DNA reads TGTGCCAGTAGACCCGGATTCCAAGAGACCCAGTACTTC.

The CDR3 sequence is CASRADPQSYEQYF. CDR3 nucleotide sequence: TGTGCCAGCAGGGCAGACCCCCAGAGCTACGAGCAGTACTTC. The V call is TRBV9, the J call TRBJ2-7; D is uncertain. V was shortened by 5 bases and J by 3 bases, with 15 bases between the two germline ends. The CDR3 is 14 amino acids. CDR1 and CDR2 from the germline V gene are SGDLS and YYNGEE. Full variable domain (rest looked up from reference TRBV9 and TRBJ2-7): DSGVTQTPKHLITATGQRVTLRCSPRSGDLSVYWYQQSLDQGLQFLIQYYNGEERAKGNILERFSAQQFPDLHSELNLSSLELGDSALYFCASRADPQSYEQYFGPGTRLTVT.

This clonotype was observed a handful of times. The chain links TRBV4-1 to TRBJ2-3, with 7 bases lining up with TRBD2. Looked up from germline, CDR1 is MGHRA and CDR2 is YSYEKL. Trimming took 4 bases from V and 1 from J; bases not matched to a gene: 8. The CDR3 runs to 16 residues. The CDR3, as DNA: TGCGCCAGCAGCCTAACGGTGGGGGGGGGCACAGATACGCAGTATTTT. Translating gives CASSLTVGGGTDTQYF.

J is TRBJ1-5 and V is TRBV6-1; 7 bases fit TRBD1. CDR1 and CDR2 (germline): MNHNS, SASEGT. CDR3 size: 13 residues. V lost 11 bases and J lost 4; bases outside the gene matches: 8. Written as DNA, the CDR3 is TGTGCCGTACAGGGGCCTCAGAATCAGCCCCAGCATTTT. It specifies CAVQGPQNQPQHF.